The text below deals with one T cell receptor (beta chain). This sample stems from a study of response to subunit inactivated influenza vaccine. TCRdb redid the calling of the RT-PCR reads with MiXCR, one entry per CDR3 protein. The sample shows just under 550,000 distinct CDR3 sequences, under 30% of them seen only once. This CDR3 has 17 residues. Germline V gene sequence: CDR1 KGHSH, CDR2 LQKENI. After removal of 3 bases from V and 0 bases from J, the junction contained 7 bases not matched to a gene. These data were likewise used in another study, on T cells expressing NK-cell markers. That study reports: TCR beta cDNA was generated via 5'RACE template switching incorporating UMIs.

The TCR originated in a man aged 50 to 60 who received an inactivated influenza vaccine. This sequence joins TRBV18 and TRBJ1-3; 8 nucleotides match TRBD1. The material sequenced was CD4+ T cells sorted from PBMCs, taken 11 to 12 days after vaccination. The CDR3 DNA sequence: TGTGCCAGCTCACCGCCCGGACAGGGAATCTCTGGAAACACCATATATTTT. Translated: CASSPPGQGISGNTIYF.